This is a list of T cell receptor beta chains from one sample in a study of memory CD4+ T cells and cytomegalovirus serostatus. Repertoires were generated with immunoSEQ multiplex PCR, while TCRdb's copy carries only in-frame clones and drops some. The table lists 80,000 or so clones, roughly three quarters of them singletons. Specimen: memory CD4+ T cells from blood. The receptors stem from an adult in good health and CMV-seropositive. The CDR3 runs from the conserved cysteine through the conserved F or W. A D gene is named only where the DNA matches it firmly. The listing skips clone size in some rows; elsewhere it reads once, few, many or a size class.

cdr3_aa cdr3_nt v_call d_call clone_size j_call
CASSPAQGGTDTQYF TGTGCCAGCTCACCAGCCCAGGGAGGCACAGATACGCAGTATTTT TRBV18 . . TRBJ2-3
CASSKRSLGGQRGSNQPQHF TGTGCCAGCAGCAAGAGATCTCTCGGGGGGCAGCGTGGGAGCAATCAGCCCCAGCATTTT TRBV21-1 . . TRBJ1-5
CASSLSLQNTEAFF TGTGCCAGCAGCTTGTCCCTTCAGAACACTGAAGCTTTCTTT TRBV5-4 . . TRBJ1-1
CSVEDPSQRQTQETQYF TGCAGCGTTGAAGATCCCTCTCAGAGGCAGACCCAAGAGACCCAGTACTTC TRBV29-1 . once TRBJ2-5
CASKPGQGNTEAFF TGTGCCAGCAAACCGGGACAAGGGAACACTGAAGCTTTCTTT TRBV6-1 . . TRBJ1-1
CAWDPAGLHTEAFF TGTGCCTGGGACCCGGCCGGCCTCCACACTGAAGCTTTCTTT TRBV30 . few TRBJ1-1
CASSLASLGANEQFF TGTGCCAGCAGCTTAGCGAGCCTGGGGGCCAATGAGCAGTTCTTC TRBV7-2 . . TRBJ2-1
CASSLGGRSNQPQHF TGTGCCAGCAGCTTAGGGGGACGGAGCAATCAGCCCCAGCATTTT TRBV7-2 . . TRBJ1-5
CASSPEYTEAFF TGTGCCAGCTCACCTGAATACACTGAAGCTTTCTTT TRBV18 . . TRBJ1-1
CASSRRDRNSPLHF TGTGCCAGCAGCCGGCGGGACAGAAATTCACCCCTCCACTTT TRBV6-5 TRBD1 . TRBJ1-6
CASSLGHGGYTF TGCGCCAGCAGCTTGGGCCACGGGGGCTACACCTTC TRBV5-1 . . TRBJ1-2
CASGLVRTGPNEKLFF TGTGCTAGTGGTTTGGTACGGACAGGGCCAAATGAAAAACTGTTTTTT TRBV12-5 TRBD1 . TRBJ1-4
CASKSDGMGGYTF TGTGCCAGCAAATCCGACGGGATGGGAGGCTACACCTTC TRBV5-4 . few TRBJ1-2
CASSDSHSNQPQHF TGTGCCAGCAGTGACAGCCATAGCAATCAGCCCCAGCATTTT TRBV2 . few TRBJ1-5
CASTAGGLYNEQFF TGTGCCAGCACCGCCGGGGGCCTCTACAATGAGCAGTTCTTC TRBV28 . . TRBJ2-1
CASSFRDRALVEAFF TGTGCCAGCAGCTTCCGGGACAGGGCTCTTGTTGAAGCTTTCTTT TRBV4-2 TRBD1 . TRBJ1-1
CAWSVGGSLNTEAFF TGTGCCTGGAGTGTAGGGGGCAGTCTGAACACTGAAGCTTTCTTT TRBV30 TRBD1 . TRBJ1-1
CASSQDPRHKSLHF TGTGCCAGCAGCCAAGACCCCAGGCATAAATCCCTCCACTTT TRBV14 . . TRBJ1-6
CASTVTTADTQYF TGTGCCAGCACCGTCACCACAGCCGATACGCAGTATTTT TRBV11-3 . . TRBJ2-3
CATSGTGDTEAFF TGTGCCACCTCCGGGACAGGGGACACTGAAGCTTTCTTT TRBV19 TRBD1 . TRBJ1-1
CSVEGQDPNQPQHF TGCAGCGTTGAAGGGCAGGACCCGAATCAGCCCCAGCATTTT TRBV29-1 . . TRBJ1-5
CASSGRLARGGDEQFF TGCGCCAGCAGCGGGAGACTAGCCCGAGGTGGGGATGAGCAGTTCTTC TRBV5-1 TRBD2 . TRBJ2-1
CASTQLTDETEAFF TGTGCCAGTACTCAACTAACAGACGAAACTGAAGCTTTCTTT TRBV2 . . TRBJ1-1
CASSLGLLGTALVLSNQPQHF TGTGCCAGCAGTTTAGGGTTATTAGGGACCGCGCTCGTCCTAAGCAATCAGCCCCAGCATTTT TRBV28 . . TRBJ1-5
CASSLWAGGETQYF TGCGCCAGCAGCTTGTGGGCGGGAGGAGAGACCCAGTACTTC TRBV5-1 TRBD2 few TRBJ2-5
CASSSQFSDTQYF TGTGCCAGCAGCTCCCAGTTTTCAGATACGCAGTATTTT TRBV9 . . TRBJ2-3
CASSEVGPYSNQPQHF TGTGCCAGCAGTGAGGTAGGGCCTTATAGCAATCAGCCCCAGCATTTT TRBV7-9 . . TRBJ1-5
CSVEVSGAGGGYTF TGCAGCGTTGAAGTATCAGGTGCCGGGGGGGGCTACACCTTC TRBV29-1 . . TRBJ1-2
CATSSSVFSSERYEQYF TGTGCCACCTCCTCCAGTGTCTTCTCTAGCGAGCGCTACGAGCAGTACTTC TRBV10-3 . once TRBJ2-7
CASSYAQYPYNEQFF TGTGCCAGCAGTTACGCCCAGTATCCCTACAATGAGCAGTTCTTC TRBV6-6 . . TRBJ2-1
CASSSGGQQETQYF TGTGCCAGCAGCTCGGGGGGACAGCAAGAGACCCAGTACTTC TRBV5-4 . . TRBJ2-5
CSASQGYEQYF TGCAGTGCTAGTCAGGGGTACGAGCAGTACTTC TRBV20-1 . . TRBJ2-7
CASSPSRLASKNEQFF TGTGCCAGCAGCCCGTCCCGACTAGCGTCGAAGAATGAGCAGTTCTTC TRBV7-2 TRBD2 . TRBJ2-1
CASRLTGNTEAFF TGTGCCAGCAGATTAACAGGGAACACTGAAGCTTTCTTT TRBV7-9 . . TRBJ1-1
CASTGTGINQPQHF TGTGCCAGCACCGGGACAGGGATTAATCAGCCCCAGCATTTT TRBV2 TRBD1 . TRBJ1-5
CASSLAGGYTQYF TGTGCCAGCAGTTTAGCGGGGGGTTATACGCAGTATTTT TRBV28 TRBD2 . TRBJ2-3
CASSPGQSYEQYF TGTGCCAGCAGTCCAGGACAGTCCTACGAGCAGTACTTC TRBV5-5 . . TRBJ2-7
CASRRQGPYEQYF TGTGCCAGCAGGAGACAGGGCCCCTACGAGCAGTACTTC TRBV28 TRBD1 . TRBJ2-7
CASSSGTGTAYEQYF TGTGCCAGCAGTTCCGGGACAGGGACGGCCTACGAGCAGTACTTC TRBV6-1 TRBD1 . TRBJ2-7
CASSPTTGTSNQPQHF TGTGCCAGCTCACCAACTACAGGGACTAGCAATCAGCCCCAGCATTTT TRBV18 . . TRBJ1-5
CAWSRGGRETQYF TGTGCCTGGAGTCGAGGGGGGCGGGAGACCCAGTACTTC TRBV30 . few TRBJ2-5
CASSLYRDTGELFF TGTGCCAGCAGCTTATACAGGGACACCGGGGAGCTGTTTTTT TRBV11-3 . few TRBJ2-2
CASGKTGGDEKLFF TGCGCCAGCGGAAAAACAGGGGGAGATGAAAAACTGTTTTTT TRBV5-1 TRBD1 few TRBJ1-4
CASGGEVPLSYGYTF TGCGCCAGCGGAGGAGAGGTCCCTCTCAGCTATGGCTACACCTTC TRBV5-1 . . TRBJ1-2
CASSQRTSGGDNEQFF TGTGCCAGCAGCCAACGGACTAGCGGGGGGGACAATGAGCAGTTCTTC TRBV5-4 TRBD2 . TRBJ2-1
CASSPTSGFYEQYF TGTGCCAGCTCACCAACCTCGGGGTTCTACGAGCAGTACTTC TRBV18 . . TRBJ2-7